Listed here are 22 T cell receptor beta chains from one sample, sequenced in a study of T-cell reconstitution after alpha-beta-depleted transplantation in children. Unique molecular identifiers were used to barcode this TCRbeta library. One entry per CDR3 protein results from TCRdb running MiXCR on the PCR reads. The data show 200,000 to 300,000 distinct CDR3 sequences, roughly a quarter seen once. The starting material was PBMCs, mostly from graft donor cells, obtained 360 days after TCRalphabeta/CD19-depleted stem cell transplant. All receptors derive from a female patient aged 2-9 years who had a stem cell transplant for congenital amegakaryocytic thrombocytopenia, so the T cells may come from the graft donor.

There are a few counts of this clonotype. The chain uses TRBV6-1 and TRBJ2-7, with TRBD2 identical over 9 bases. The CDR3 spans 14 residues. Germline CDR1 is MNHNS and CDR2 is SASEGT. J was trimmed by 2 bases and V by 6 bases; bases with no gene match: 5. The DNA of the CDR3 is TGTGCCAGCAGACCAGCTAGCGGGACCTACGAGCAGTACTTC. It specifies CASRPASGTYEQYF.

The V and J genes are TRBV20-1 and TRBJ2-1, with 14 nucleotides matching TRBD2. The CDR3 spans 18 residues. The germline V gene encodes CDR1 DFQATT and CDR2 SNEGSKA (reference sequence). V lost 1 base and J lost 1; bases outside the gene matches: 6. CDR3 DNA: TGCAGTGCTAGAGCCGGGACTAGCGGGAGATTATCCTACAATGAGCAGTTCTTC. It encodes CSARAGTSGRLSYNEQFF.

This clonotype has just a few counts. One end of the junction fails to match germline, which may point to a read error. The chain is built from TRBV7-9 and TRBJ2-1; 7 positions match TRBD1. This CDR3 has 12 amino acids. Germline V lookup: CDR1 SEHNR, CDR2 FQNEAQ (reference sequence). This chain's CDR3 is CASSSPGQQNLF. DNA of the CDR3: TGTGCCAGCAGTTCACCGGGACAGCAGAATCTCTTC. Complete variable domain (other parts from reference TRBV7-9 and TRBJ2-1): DTGVSQNPRHKITKRGQNVTFRCDPISEHNRLYWYRQTLGQGPEFLTYFQNEAQLEKSRLLSDRFSAERPKGSFSTLEIQRTEQGDSAMYLCASSSPGQQNLFGPGTRLTVL.

This chain links TRBV28 with TRBJ2-7; TRBD2 matches at 9 bases. In germline, CDR1 is MDHEN, CDR2 SYDVKM. Trimming removed 7 bases from V and 0 bases from J; junction bases left unmatched: 7. The CDR3 extends over 15 amino acids. CDR3 protein: CASTSGGRASYEQYF. As DNA, the CDR3 is TGTGCCAGCACCTCGGGCGGGAGGGCCTCCTACGAGCAGTACTTC. Drawing the rest from reference TRBV28 and TRBJ2-7, the complete variable domain is DVKVTQSSRYLVKRTGEKVFLECVQDMDHENMFWYRQDPGLGLRLIYFSYDVKMKEKGDIPEGYSVSREKKERFSLILESASTNQTSMYLCASTSGGRASYEQYFGPGTRLTVT.

This chain joins TRBV7-2 and TRBJ2-7; TRBD2 agrees at 9 bases. Trimming at V came to 4 bases and at J to 1 base, leaving 2 bases not matched to a gene. In germline, CDR1 is SGHTA, CDR2 FQGNSA. The CDR3 runs 14 residues. The CDR3 coding sequence is TGTGCCAGCAGCTCGCTAGCGGGGTCCTACGAGCAGTACTTC. Translating it yields CASSSLAGSYEQYF.

A few counts support this clonotype. V usage is TRBV24-1 and J usage is TRBJ2-2; 12 positions agree with TRBD1. This CDR3 is 21 amino acids long. Per germline, CDR1 KGHDR and CDR2 SFDVKD. Trimming at V came to 4 bases and at J to 4 bases, leaving 18 bases not matched to a gene. This CDR3 is CATSERDRGRLGQGSTGELFF. The CDR3, as DNA: TGTGCCACCAGTGAAAGGGACAGGGGGCGTTTGGGGCAAGGTAGCACCGGGGAGCTGTTTTTT.

This sequence joins TRBV29-1 and TRBJ2-3, with D unresolved. The V gene's germline CDR1 is SQVTM and CDR2 ANQGSEA. CDR3 length: 14 amino acids. V was clipped by 7 bases and J by 1 base, with 15 bases between them. CDR3 amino acids: CSARGLEGTDTQYF. The CDR3 coding sequence is TGCAGCGCAAGAGGTTTAGAGGGCACAGATACGCAGTATTTT.

With respect to this clonotype: Given a much more abundant clone one base away, this may be a read error. The rearrangement uses TRBV29-1 and TRBJ2-1; TRBD2 is a possible D gene (5 bases). This CDR3 comprises 14 residues. CDR1 and CDR2 (germline): SQVTM, ANQGSEA. V lost 8 bases to trimming and J lost 2 bases, with 16 bases between them. CDR3 region: CSTLAHRAYNEQFF. The DNA of the CDR3 is TGCAGCACCCTAGCACACCGCGCCTACAATGAGCAGTTCTTC.

CDR3 DNA sequence: TGTGCCAGCAGCTTAGGAGGGACGGACCCCTACGAGCAGTACTTC. Encoded protein: CASSLGGTDPYEQYF. The chain is built from TRBV7-2 and TRBJ2-7; D may be TRBD1 or TRBD2 (5 bases each). Germline lookup yields CDR1 SGHTA and CDR2 FQGNSA. Trimming stripped 1 base from V and 2 bases from J, with 12 bases between. CDR3 size: 15 residues.

This chain connects TRBV20-1 to TRBJ1-5; D remains unclear. With 3 bases removed from V and 1 base from J, the gap between germline ends came to 7 bases. From germline, CDR1 is DFQATT and CDR2 SNEGSKA (reference sequence). The length of the CDR3 is 13 residues. The CDR3 DNA reads TGCAGTGCTAGTCTGGGGAGCAATCAGCCCCAGCATTTT. Translation gives CSASLGSNQPQHF.

This rearrangement joins TRBV11-2 to TRBJ1-2, with D unclear. This CDR3 is 13 amino acids long. V was trimmed by 3 bases and J by 8 bases, leaving 13 bases between them. Germline values: CDR1 SGHAT, CDR2 FQNNGV. Here the CDR3 reads CASSFLREGGYTF. The CDR3 nucleotides are TGTGCCAGCAGCTTTTTAAGGGAAGGGGGCTACACCTTC.

This chain connects TRBV11-2 to TRBJ2-5; TRBD1 agrees at 9 bases. Germline lookup yields CDR1 SGHAT and CDR2 FQNNGV. The ends lost 7 bases at V and 4 bases at J; junction bases unmatched: 4. CDR3 length equals 13 residues. The CDR3 DNA sequence: TGTGCCAGCAAGGGGACAGGGTTAGAGACCCAGTACTTC. As protein: CASKGTGLETQYF.

V usage is TRBV6-1 and J usage is TRBJ1-2; perhaps TRBD1 as D (6 bases). The germline V gene has CDR1 MNHNS and CDR2 SASEGT. This CDR3 comprises 13 residues. Trimming removed 6 bases at V and 3 bases at J, with 11 bases between. The CDR3 protein is CASRIGQYYGYTF. The CDR3 coding sequence is TGTGCCAGCAGGATCGGACAGTACTATGGCTACACCTTC.

The rearrangement links TRBV5-1 to TRBJ1-6, with a weak D call TRBD1 (5 bases). Deletions cut 0 bases from V and 10 bases from J, with 11 bases between. CDR1 SGHRS and CDR2 YFSETQ come from the germline V gene. This CDR3 has 14 amino acids. Here the CDR3 DNA reads TGCGCCAGCAGCTTGGTTGCCAGGGACTCACCCCTCCACTTT. This gives the protein CASSLVARDSPLHF.

This chain connects TRBV4-1 to TRBJ2-5, with unresolved D. Germline V CDR1 and CDR2: MGHRA, YSYEKL. The V end lost 1 base, the J end lost 9 bases, and 15 bases lay between the germline ends. This CDR3 comprises 14 residues. DNA of the CDR3: TGCGCCAGCAGCCAAGTTTCGGCAGGCCGGGCCCAGTACTTC. Translating it yields CASSQVSAGRAQYF.

The rearrangement joins TRBV5-1 to TRBJ1-3, with 7 bases lining up with TRBD1. Germline CDR1 SGHRS, CDR2 YFSETQ. CDR3 size: 17 residues. The trim removed 4 bases at V and 0 bases at J, leaving 10 bases unmatched. Written as DNA, the CDR3 is TGCGCCAGCAGCGCATGGACAGGACCTAGCTCTGGAAACACCATATATTTT. Translating it yields CASSAWTGPSSGNTIYF.

Only a few counts were recorded for this clonotype. The genes are TRBV7-2 and TRBJ2-7; D might be TRBD2 (6 bases). The CDR3 consists of 14 residues. CDR1 and CDR2 from the germline V gene are SGHTA and FQGNSA. Trimming shortened V by 2 bases and J by 6 bases, and 14 bases separated the two germline ends. CDR3 sequence: CASSLLQVSGEQYF. CDR3 coding DNA: TGTGCCAGCAGCTTACTTCAGGTTAGCGGCGAGCAGTACTTC.

Many counts were recorded for this clonotype. The chain recombines TRBV28 with TRBJ1-4; D may be TRBD1 (5 bases). The CDR3 loop spans 14 amino acids. Germline V gene data show CDR1 as MDHEN and CDR2 as SYDVKM. V was shortened by 5 bases and J by 6 bases, with 13 bases between the two germline ends. CDR3 protein: CASSIQDRHEKLFF. The DNA for the CDR3 is TGTGCCAGCAGTATACAGGATCGGCATGAAAAACTGTTTTTT. Complete variable domain (other parts from reference TRBV28 and TRBJ1-4): DVKVTQSSRYLVKRTGEKVFLECVQDMDHENMFWYRQDPGLGLRLIYFSYDVKMKEKGDIPEGYSVSREKKERFSLILESASTNQTSMYLCASSIQDRHEKLFFGSGTQLSVL.

This clonotype was counted only a few times. The rearrangement joins TRBV5-1 to TRBJ1-5; TRBD1 matches at 7 bases. Germline CDR1 and CDR2: SGHRS and YFSETQ. This CDR3 region has 13 residues. The junction had 4 bases not matched to a gene; V was cut back by 5 bases and J by 5 bases. The CDR3 DNA reads as TGCGCCAGCAGATTCGACAGGGATCAGCCCCAGCATTTT. This codes for CASRFDRDQPQHF.

The chain recombines TRBV6-5 with TRBJ2-1; D may correspond to TRBD1 or TRBD2 (5 bases each). The germline V gene has CDR1 MNHEY and CDR2 SVGAGI. This CDR3 region has 14 residues. Trimming stripped 0 bases from V and 16 bases from J, with 19 bases between. CDR3 coding DNA: TGTGCCAGCAGTTACTCGGGGGATGTAATGAGCAGTTTCTTC. Its translation: CASSYSGDVMSSFF.

This clonotype was counted a few times. The chain couples TRBV15 to TRBJ2-2, with D possibly matching TRBD2 (6 bases). CDR3 length: 16 residues. The germline V gene encodes CDR1 LNHNV and CDR2 YYDKDF (reference sequence). Trimming left V 0 bases short and J 1 base short, with 9 bases between. CDR3 region: CATSRDPGENTGELFF. In DNA, the CDR3 is TGTGCCACCAGCAGAGATCCGGGGGAGAACACCGGGGAGCTGTTTTTT.

There are a few counts of this clonotype. The V call is TRBV24-1, the J call TRBJ2-3, with a weak D call TRBD2 (6 bases). Trimming took off 5 bases at V and 2 bases at J, with 13 bases between the two ends. Per the germline V gene, CDR1 is KGHDR and CDR2 is SFDVKD. The CDR3 is 15 amino acids. CDR3 protein: CATSGGVRVTDTQYF. The CDR3 nucleotides read TGTGCCACCAGTGGCGGGGTCAGGGTCACAGATACGCAGTATTTT.